The next 6 T cell receptor beta chains were all read from a single sample in a study of cytomegalovirus exposure and HLA in healthy donors. Primers for the PCR totalled 60 Vbeta and 13 Jbeta. Produced via immunoSEQ multiplex PCR; TCRdb's table is partial and in-frame only. The data contain some 110,000 clones, roughly 13% of them singletons. The sample taken for sequencing was PBMCs. The receptor source for this set is a man in his forties in good health and CMV-seropositive.

This clone has more than one count but fewer than ten. CDR3 DNA sequence: TGTGCCAGCAGCCCTCGTGGGCTTAACATTCAGTACTTC. This sequence encodes CASSPRGLNIQYF. The rearrangement joins TRBV12-1 to TRBJ2-4; the listed D gene, TRBD1, was not tested against the DNA. TRBV12-1 is a pseudogene segment. The CDR3 covers 13 residues.

The chain joins TRBV27 to TRBJ2-7; 7 nucleotides align to TRBD2. The J segment lost 0 bases and the V segment lost 5 bases, leaving 4 bases of the junction unmatched. The CDR3 is 14 amino acids. The germline V gene has CDR1 MNHEY and CDR2 SMNVEV (reference sequence). The CDR3 reads CASSTSVYSYEQYF. The CDR3 nucleotides read TGTGCCAGCAGTACTAGCGTTTACTCCTACGAGCAGTACTTC.

This clone was detected a few times. This chain joins TRBV27 and TRBJ1-1, with a possible D match to TRBD1 (5 bases). In germline, CDR1 is MNHEY, CDR2 SMNVEV (reference sequence). The CDR3 extends over 13 amino acids. The ends were cut back, 3 bases at V and 1 base at J, with 6 bases in the middle. CDR3 region: CASSFGQNTEAFF. The CDR3 DNA is TGTGCCAGCAGTTTTGGACAGAACACTGAAGCTTTCTTT.

This rearrangement joins TRBV5-1 to TRBJ2-5, with 10 bases identical to TRBD2. With 0 bases clipped from V and 1 base from J, the junction kept 3 bases outside the gene matches. The V gene's germline CDR1 is SGHRS and CDR2 YFSETQ. The CDR3 has 16 amino acids. CDR3 loop: CASSLAPSGSQETQYF. In DNA, the CDR3 is TGCGCCAGCAGCTTGGCACCTAGCGGGAGCCAAGAGACCCAGTACTTC.

V is TRBV9 and J is TRBJ1-1; D is undetermined. This CDR3 is 14 amino acids long. V lost 1 base and J lost 5, with 12 bases in between. CDR1 is SGDLS, CDR2 YYNGEE, per germline. CDR3 residues: CASSVRPGGTEAFF. The CDR3 DNA reads as TGTGCCAGCAGCGTAAGGCCAGGCGGGACTGAAGCTTTCTTT.

This clone has just a few counts. The chain recombines TRBV7-3 with TRBJ2-7; D is possibly TRBD2 (5 bases). Germline values: CDR1 SGHTA, CDR2 FQGTGA. The CDR3 sequence is 13 residues long. V dropped 1 base and J dropped 5 bases, with 9 bases sitting between them. The CDR3: CASSLITGDEQYF. CDR3 nucleotides: TGTGCCAGCAGCTTAATTACCGGGGACGAGCAGTACTTC.